This T cell receptor beta chain was sequenced in a study of shared clonotypes between healthy human individuals. General study findings and limits: Four donors showed sharing of around 5% of naive CD4 clonotypes.

The CDR3 is made up of 14 amino acids. V lost 6 bases, J lost 4 bases, and 6 bases stayed unmatched. Germline CDR1 MNHNS, CDR2 SASEGT. Profiled with immunoSEQ multiplex PCR; TCRdb holds only in-frame clones, not every one. The table lists hundreds of thousands of clones, approximately 79% of them singletons, with less than 2% in the top ten. Comments on this clone: Its matching antigen is unknown.

The chain has TRBV6-1 and TRBJ2-5, with 9 positions matching TRBD2. The sequence derives from a woman aged 30 to 39 in good health. Sequencing input: memory CD4+ T cells sorted from blood. Stated subset: CD45RA-negative fraction. In DNA form, the CDR3 reads TGTGCCAGCAGCTTAGCGGGAGTCGTAGAGACCCAGTACTTC. Protein: CASSLAGVVETQYF.